A single sample gave rise to the 19 T cell receptor beta chains below, sequenced in a study of CD8 T cells in Susac syndrome. The authors reverse transcribed roughly 0.5 to 1 ug RNA with random hexamers. MiXCR, applied by TCRdb to the immunoSEQ multiplex PCR reads, yields one record per CDR3 protein. Found here are some 300,000 distinct CDR3 sequences, roughly 90% of them singletons; the top ten hold 0.18%. The source material was CD8+ T cells from PBMCs. The receptors come from a human donor with multiple sclerosis.

This chain joins TRBV20-1 and TRBJ2-5, with 9 bases lining up with TRBD1. Trimming cost V 5 bases and J 9 bases; bases outside gene matches: 13. The germline CDR1 and CDR2 sequences are DFQATT and SNEGSKA (reference sequence). The CDR3 sequence is 14 residues long. DNA of the CDR3: TGCAGTGCTGGACAGGGGCCGGAGGCACTGTCCCAGTACTTC. This encodes CSAGQGPEALSQYF.

The chain couples TRBV10-3 to TRBJ2-7, with D perhaps TRBD1 (5 bases). This CDR3 is built from 14 residues. Trimming left V 6 bases short and J 7 bases short, with 19 bases between. Germline CDR1 ENHRY, CDR2 SYGVKD. The CDR3 nucleotides are TGTGCCATCAGAGCTCAGGGTTCCCTTATGGAGCAGTACTTC. Protein sequence: CAIRAQGSLMEQYF.

On this clonotype itself: A junction boundary mismatches the germline segment, possibly from a read error. The CDR3, as DNA: TGTGCCAGTGTGCCCCAATTCTCTGAGGCCAACGTCCTGACTTTC. It yields the protein CASVPQFSEANVLTF. The V and J genes are TRBV9 and TRBJ2-6; D remains ambiguous. CDR3 length equals 15 residues. In germline, CDR1 is SGDLS, CDR2 YYNGEE.

This clonotype was seen a single time. The chain uses TRBV9 and TRBJ2-5; D is perhaps TRBD2 (6 bases). Germline V gene data show CDR1 as SGDLS and CDR2 as YYNGEE. Trimming removed 4 bases from V and 5 bases from J, with 27 bases in between. The CDR3 has 18 residues. The CDR3 coding sequence is TGTGCCAGCAGCCCCTGGGTGGGGACGCCCGGCGGGACGGAGACCCAGTACTTC. Encoded protein: CASSPWVGTPGGTETQYF.

J is TRBJ1-4 and V is TRBV28, with D perhaps TRBD1 (6 bases). The CDR3 runs to 17 residues. Germline values: CDR1 MDHEN, CDR2 SYDVKM. V was shortened by 2 bases and J by 3 bases, with 16 bases between the two germline ends. The chain's CDR3 is CASSLQHTGPSNEKLFF. CDR3 bases: TGTGCCAGCAGTTTACAGCACACAGGGCCCTCTAATGAAAAACTGTTTTTT.

The chain recombines TRBV15 with TRBJ2-3, with 8 positions matching TRBD1. Germline assignment: CDR1 LNHNV and CDR2 YYDKDF (reference sequence). The ends lost 4 bases at V and 6 bases at J; junction bases unmatched: 9. The CDR3 extends over 15 amino acids. The CDR3 coding sequence is TGTGCCACCAGCATCCTGGGACAGGTCGGTGATACGCAGTATTTT. The encoded protein is CATSILGQVGDTQYF.

The chain uses TRBV20-1 and TRBJ2-2; weak D call: TRBD1 (5 bases). The germline V and J ends were trimmed by 0 bases and 1 base, with 18 bases remaining between them. CDR1 is DFQATT and CDR2 is SNEGSKA in the germline V gene (reference sequence). The CDR3 runs 18 residues. The CDR3 DNA sequence: TGCAGTGCTAGAGATCTGTATGAGGCAGGGCGGAACACCGGGGAGCTGTTTTTT. It yields the protein CSARDLYEAGRNTGELFF.

V usage is TRBV7-9 and J usage is TRBJ2-7; a weak D match, TRBD1 (5 bases). The length of the CDR3 is 13 residues. In germline, CDR1 is SEHNR, CDR2 FQNEAQ (reference sequence). The V end lost 5 bases, the J end lost 4 bases, and 12 bases lay between the germline ends. The CDR3 spells CASSLQVGYEQYF. CDR3 DNA: TGTGCCAGCAGCCTACAGGTGGGATACGAGCAGTACTTC.

This sequence joins TRBV7-3 and TRBJ2-5, with D possibly matching TRBD1 (5 bases). Looked up from germline, CDR1 is SGHTA and CDR2 is FQGTGA. This CDR3 region has 14 residues. Deletions cut 2 bases from V and 4 bases from J, with 11 bases between. This chain's CDR3 is CASSLLPGSETQYF. Here the CDR3 DNA reads TGTGCCAGCAGCTTACTTCCAGGGTCAGAGACCCAGTACTTC.

CDR3 bases: TGTGCCAGCAGTTACTCCCAGTACGAGCAGTACTTC. Its translation: CASSYSQYEQYF. The chain links TRBV6-2 or TRBV6-3 to TRBJ2-7; D uncertain. Germline CDR1 and CDR2: MNHEY and SVGEGT. The length of the CDR3 is 12 residues. V was shortened by 0 bases and J by 4 bases, with 4 bases between the two germline ends.

This chain joins TRBV15 and TRBJ2-7; TRBD1 aligns across 8 bases. The CDR3 is 16 residues long. Germline V CDR1 and CDR2: LNHNV, YYDKDF (reference sequence). After removal of 0 bases from V and 1 base from J, the junction contained 5 bases not matched to a gene. The CDR3: CATSREGQGYSYEQYF. As DNA, the CDR3 is TGTGCCACCAGCAGAGAAGGACAGGGATATTCCTACGAGCAGTACTTC.

Here the CDR3 DNA reads TGTGCCAGCAGTCCCCTCACTAGCGTCTACGAGCAGTACTTC. It translates to CASSPLTSVYEQYF. V and J are TRBV27 and TRBJ2-7; 7 nucleotides align to TRBD2. V dropped 5 bases and J dropped 3; count of bases not matched to a gene: 7. There are 14 residues in the CDR3. Germline V CDR1 and CDR2: MNHEY, SMNVEV (reference sequence).

This clonotype was detected only once. The CDR3: CASSLHQSPTYEQYF. The CDR3 nucleotides read TGTGCCAGCTCACTCCACCAGTCCCCAACCTACGAGCAGTACTTC. The V and J genes are TRBV18 and TRBJ2-7, with D uncertain. The CDR3 runs 15 residues. Per germline, CDR1 KGHSH and CDR2 LQKENI. V lost 4 bases and J lost 2, with 15 bases in between.

The genes are TRBV9 and TRBJ2-5; D might be TRBD2 (5 bases). CDR3 size: 12 residues. The V gene lost 7 bases and the J gene lost 5 bases, with 12 bases spanning the gap. The germline gives CDR1 SGDLS, CDR2 YYNGEE. CDR3 sequence: CASGGLSETQYF. CDR3 DNA sequence: TGTGCCAGCGGAGGCCTATCGGAGACCCAGTACTTC.

This chain links TRBV20-1 with TRBJ2-3; 14 nucleotides match TRBD2. J gave up 3 bases and V 0 bases, and 2 bases lay outside the gene matches. Germline assignment: CDR1 DFQATT and CDR2 SNEGSKA (reference sequence). This CDR3 has 16 amino acids. The CDR3 sequence is CSAREGTSGRTDTQYF. CDR3 DNA sequence: TGCAGTGCTAGAGAAGGGACTAGCGGGAGAACAGATACGCAGTATTTT.

The J gene is TRBJ2-7, the V gene TRBV28; D is ambiguous. Per germline, CDR1 MDHEN and CDR2 SYDVKM. CDR3 length: 13 residues. Trimming removed 4 bases from V and 0 bases from J, with 7 bases in between. Here the CDR3 reads CASSSENSYEQYF. Here the CDR3 DNA reads TGTGCCAGCAGTTCGGAGAACTCCTACGAGCAGTACTTC.

The chain joins TRBV18 to TRBJ2-7, with TRBD1 matching 7 bases. The CDR3 totals 14 residues. The germline CDR1 and CDR2 sequences are KGHSH and LQKENI. V shed 5 bases and J 7 bases; nucleotides not matched to a gene: 11. Here the CDR3 DNA reads TGTGCCAGCTCAGCTCGACAGGGAACGTCGGAGCAGTACTTC. Its translation: CASSARQGTSEQYF.

This chain connects TRBV28 to TRBJ2-7; the match to TRBD1 covers 7 bases. Germline trimming cut 1 base from V and 1 base from J; bases unmatched to any gene: 1. CDR3 length equals 14 residues. Germline assignment: CDR1 MDHEN and CDR2 SYDVKM. The CDR3 DNA follows: TGTGCCAGCAGTTTATTGGGACAGTCCTACGAGCAGTACTTC. Translation: CASSLLGQSYEQYF.

This clonotype was observed once. The chain couples TRBV27 to TRBJ2-1; 12 bases line up with TRBD2. CDR1 is MNHEY, CDR2 SMNVEV, per germline (reference sequence). This CDR3 has 15 residues. After removal of 7 bases from V and 10 bases from J, the junction contained 11 bases not matched to a gene. The CDR3: CASNHGLAGLGEQFF. In DNA form, the CDR3 reads TGTGCCAGCAATCACGGACTAGCGGGATTGGGAGAGCAGTTCTTC.